A selection of T cell receptor beta chains follows, all from one sample in a study of T cell repertoires in cytomegalovirus infection. TCRdb re-analysed the reads in MiXCR, keeping a single row per CDR3 protein. The sample includes fewer than 950,000 distinct CDR3 sequences, less than 35% of them seen just once. Which antigens these TCRs recognize remains unknown. Sequenced here: cultured CD8+ T cells from PBMCs, sampled from culture after CMV antigen stimulation. The origin of the receptors is a human donor in good health (CMV status not recorded). Some clones in this sample may be carry-over from other donors' samples. CDR3s include the opening cysteine and the closing phenylalanine or tryptophan. A D gene is named only where the DNA matches it firmly. Size tells how often a clone was seen (once, few, many) or the class of an expanded clone, and some rows leave it out.

v_gene	abundance	j_gene	d_gene	CDR3aa	CDR3nt
TRBV5-1	NA	TRBJ1-1	NA	CASSLVHMNTEAFF	TGCGCCAGCAGCTTGGTGCACATGAACACTGAAGCTTTCTTT
TRBV7-4	NA	TRBJ2-1	TRBD1	CASSFRDRVINEQFF	TGTGCCAGCAGCTTTCGGGACAGGGTCATCAATGAGCAGTTCTTC
TRBV7-2	many	TRBJ2-7	TRBD1	CASSYPGTGYEQYF	TGTGCCAGCAGCTACCCCGGGACAGGCTACGAGCAGTACTTC
TRBV7-9	many	TRBJ2-1	TRBD1	CASRPIPPPTGGPLWGTYNEQFF	TGTGCCAGCAGGCCTATCCCGCCCCCGACAGGGGGTCCACTGTGGGGGACCTACAATGAGCAGTTCTTC
TRBV7-9	NA	TRBJ1-2	NA	CASSLARGADYGYTF	TGTGCCAGCAGCTTAGCACGGGGGGCTGACTATGGCTACACCTTC
TRBV7-8	few	TRBJ2-1	TRBD2	CASSRSAGEQFF	TGTGCCAGCAGCCGTTCAGCGGGGGAGCAGTTCTTC
TRBV2	NA	TRBJ1-2	TRBD1	CVSTQGGPTYGYTF	TGTGTCAGCACCCAAGGGGGCCCCACCTATGGCTACACCTTC
TRBV27	NA	TRBJ1-5	NA	CASSLTRYNQPQRF	TGTGCCAGCAGTTTAACTCGCTACAATCAGCCCCAGCGTTTT
TRBV6-1	few	TRBJ1-2	NA	CASREDLIDGYTF	TGTGCCAGCAGGGAAGACCTTATCGATGGCTACACCTTC
TRBV27	NA	TRBJ2-1	TRBD2	CASSLIAGVYNEQFF	TGTGCCAGCAGTTTAATAGCGGGGGTGTACAATGAGCAGTTCTTC
TRBV7-9	NA	TRBJ2-3	NA	CASSLGPNSRHF	TGTGCCAGCAGCTTAGGGCCTAATTCTCGGCATTTT
TRBV25-1	NA	TRBJ1-1	TRBD1	CASSDGLTGGTEAFF	TGTGCCAGCAGTGATGGCTTAACAGGGGGTACTGAAGCTTTCTTT
TRBV19	NA	TRBJ2-3	NA	CASSPADGGDTQYF	TGTGCCAGTAGTCCTGCTGACGGGGGAGATACGCAGTATTTT
TRBV7-9	few	TRBJ1-2	NA	CASSPTRTGRYGYTF	TGTGCCAGCAGTCCTACGAGGACTGGGAGATATGGCTACACCTTC
TRBV7-6	NA	TRBJ1-2	TRBD1	CASSTSLTGGSGYTF	TGTGCCAGCAGTACCTCCCTGACAGGGGGCAGTGGCTACACCTTC
TRBV29-1	few	TRBJ1-2	NA	CSVDGRETGGYTF	TGCAGCGTTGACGGCAGGGAAACGGGTGGCTACACCTTC
TRBV7-6	NA	TRBJ2-7	NA	CASSLAPYGEQYF	TGTGCCAGCAGCTTAGCGCCGTATGGCGAGCAGTACTTC
TRBV9	NA	TRBJ1-2	TRBD1	CASSTPLGQGAPSYGYTF	TGTGCCAGCAGCACCCCACTCGGGCAGGGGGCACCCTCCTATGGCTACACCTTC
TRBV18	NA	TRBJ2-3	NA	CASSPPEAGYTDTQYF	TGTGCCAGCTCACCCCCGGAGGCAGGGTACACAGATACGCAGTATTTT
TRBV2	once	TRBJ1-1	TRBD1	CASSEYLHRGVTEAFF	TGTGCCAGCAGTGAATATCTCCACAGGGGGGTAACTGAAGCTTTCTTT
TRBV7-8	few	TRBJ2-3	NA	CASSLQSRLTDTQYF	TGTGCCAGCAGCTTACAGTCAAGACTCACAGATACGCAGTATTTT
TRBV6-5	NA	TRBJ1-1	TRBD1	CASTTRVGQGSAEAFF	TGTGCCAGCACCACCAGAGTCGGACAGGGTTCCGCTGAAGCTTTCTTT
TRBV7-9	NA	TRBJ2-3	TRBD2	CASRVAGGIYTDTQYF	TGTGCCAGCAGAGTAGCGGGGGGGATCTACACAGATACGCAGTATTTT
TRBV20-1	NA	TRBJ1-1	NA	CSARATGASSGYTEAFF	TGCAGTGCTAGAGCTACAGGAGCCTCGTCCGGGTACACTGAAGCTTTCTTT
TRBV2	few	TRBJ2-5	NA	CATPKEGRRETQYF	TGTGCCACCCCTAAGGAAGGCAGGCGAGAGACCCAGTACTTC
TRBV6-8	few	TRBJ2-1	TRBD2	CASRLTTSGGAGYDNEQFF	TGTGCCAGCAGATTAACGACTAGCGGGGGGGCGGGCTATGATAATGAGCAGTTCTTC
TRBV11-1	NA	TRBJ2-3	NA	CASSLEVTSPSTDTQYF	TGTGCCAGCAGCTTAGAGGTCACTAGCCCCAGCACAGATACGCAGTATTTT
TRBV7-9	NA	TRBJ1-5	NA	CASSPQGGGGGNQPQHF	TGTGCCAGCAGCCCCCAGGGTGGGGGTGGGGGCAATCAGCCCCAGCATTTT
TRBV6-2/TRBV6-3	NA	TRBJ1-1	NA	CASSYSREAFF	TGTGCCAGCAGTTACTCGAGAGAAGCTTTCTTT
TRBV7-6	few	TRBJ1-5	NA	CASTSGGEEDQPQHF	TGTGCCAGCACCTCAGGAGGGGAGGAGGATCAGCCCCAGCATTTT
TRBV29-1	few	TRBJ1-1	TRBD1	CSVDRTGGGQNTEAFF	TGCAGCGTTGATCGGACAGGGGGCGGTCAAAACACTGAAGCTTTCTTT
TRBV5-5	few	TRBJ2-5	TRBD1	CASSSTGGGQETQYF	TGTGCCAGCAGCTCGACAGGGGGCGGACAAGAGACCCAGTACTTC
TRBV12-3/TRBV12-4	few	TRBJ2-1	NA	CASSLAGLTYNEQFF	TGTGCCAGCAGCCTCGCGGGGCTGACCTACAATGAGCAGTTCTTC
TRBV7-6	few	TRBJ1-4	NA	CASSLTHATNEKLFF	TGTGCCAGCAGCCTTACACATGCAACTAATGAAAAACTGTTTTTT
TRBV27	few	TRBJ2-4	TRBD2	CASSLWGGGENIQYF	TGTGCCAGCAGTTTATGGGGGGGTGGGGAAAACATTCAGTACTTC
TRBV12-3/TRBV12-4	few	TRBJ2-5	NA	CASSARKGEETQYF	TGTGCCAGCAGTGCCAGGAAGGGAGAAGAGACCCAGTACTTC
TRBV12-5	NA	TRBJ1-1	NA	CASGLGPAGRTEAFF	TGTGCTAGTGGTTTGGGCCCGGCAGGGAGGACTGAAGCTTTCTTT
TRBV7-2	many	TRBJ1-2	NA	CASSTTVGYGYTF	TGTGCCAGCAGCACTACCGTGGGGTATGGCTACACCTTC
TRBV9	NA	TRBJ2-7	TRBD1	CASSPGQGSTYEQYF	TGTGCCAGCAGTCCTGGACAGGGGTCCACCTACGAGCAGTACTTC
TRBV6-5	NA	TRBJ2-5	TRBD1	CASRFWDSQETQYF	TGTGCCAGCAGATTTTGGGACAGTCAAGAGACCCAGTACTTC
TRBV7-9	few	TRBJ1-1	NA	CASSLGSGLEGMNTEAFF	TGTGCCAGCAGCTTAGGCTCAGGCCTCGAAGGCATGAACACTGAAGCTTTCTTT
TRBV27	few	TRBJ2-1	TRBD1	CASSTIPGGPSSYNEQFF	TGTGCCAGCAGTACCATTCCAGGGGGCCCTAGCTCCTACAATGAGCAGTTCTTC
TRBV28	NA	TRBJ1-2	TRBD1	CASGEDRINYGYTF	TGTGCCAGCGGAGAGGACAGGATTAACTATGGCTACACCTTC
TRBV27	NA	TRBJ2-1	NA	CASSWTPYNEQFF	TGTGCCAGCAGTTGGACACCTTACAATGAGCAGTTCTTC